This T cell receptor (beta chain) is drawn from a study of vaccination and CD4 T cells after COVID-19 (dated 2022 in TCRdb). Regarding the study in general: The convalescent cohort included six males and four females, with two Hispanic individuals, seven Caucasians, two Asians and one multiracial person. Participants received two doses of either the Pfizer-BioNTech BNT162b2 vaccine (n=8) or the Moderna mRNA-1273 vaccine (n=2). Post-COVID blood samples were collected from convalescent patients a median of approximately 100 days after diagnosis, with a range of roughly 30 to 161 days. Post-vaccine blood samples were collected a median of around 10 weeks after the second vaccine dose, ranging from about 14 to 241 days. Overlapping spike peptide pools from SARS-CoV-2 and from the common cold coronaviruses HCoV-NL63, HCoV-OC43 and HCoV-229E were used as culture stimuli. As controls, cultures received a CEFX viral epitope pool (the positive control), an HIV-1 Nef peptide pool (the negative control), or no peptide at all. In approximately ten COVID-19 convalescent patients and several infection-naive healthy vaccine recipients, the spike-specific CD4+ TCR repertoire before mRNA vaccination was compared with the repertoire after mRNA vaccination.

What this sample's treatment or condition label stands for: approximately 10-day PBMC culture with coronavirus spike peptide pools or control peptides (ViraFEST assay). The study used the ViraFEST assay, which expanded antigen-specific T cells with peptide pools and then identified expanded clonotypes by TCR sequencing. The absence of prior SARS-CoV-2 infection in healthy vaccine recipients was confirmed by negative nucleocapsid antibody tests before and after vaccination. About 2 million PBMCs per well were cultured in IMDM with 5% human AB serum and 8.5 to 10 IU/ml IL-2, plus 10 ug/ml peptide pools. On days 3 and 7, half of the culture medium was replaced with fresh IL-2-containing medium. After around 11 days of culture, CD4+ T cells were isolated by negative selection with the EasySep CD4+ T cell isolation kit. Ficoll-Paque Plus gradient centrifugation was used to isolate PBMCs from whole blood, and the isolated PBMCs were then either used fresh or cryopreserved at -140C. Culture conditions were generally each tested in triplicate wells.

Study-level results and caveats: Nearly all vaccine-specific clones in convalescent patients (304 of 307) were mono-reactive for SARS-CoV-2 spike rather than cross-reactive with common cold coronaviruses. The median number of SARS-CoV-2-reactive clonotypes rose from roughly 20 after infection to roughly 38 after vaccination, but the change was not significant. Only a relatively small number of convalescent patients were included in the study, and early timepoints following natural infection were not analyzed. Among the post-vaccine SARS-CoV-2-reactive clones in convalescent patients, a median 86.3% showed up only after vaccination, which suggests vaccine-specific priming.

Libraries were made using PCR. DNA from cultured CD4+ T cells was subjected to TCR sequencing with the Oncomine TCR Beta short-read assay at the Johns Hopkins FTIC core. The QIAamp micro DNA kit was used to extract genomic DNA from the cultured CD4+ T cells. The Oncomine TCR Beta libraries from cultured CD4+ T cells were pooled using unique dual indexes and then sequenced on an Illumina iSeq 100. The source study handled its data this way. Non-productive sequences were removed, and CDR3s that did not start with C, did not end with F or W, or were shorter than 7 amino acids were discarded. The MANAFEST web application was used to identify antigen-specific clonotypes by comparing peptide-stimulated wells against reference wells and other culture wells. To be called positive, a clone needed an FDR below 0.05, an odds ratio above 5, and a productive frequency above 0.1% in at least two of three replicate wells. Cross-reactive clonotypes were defined as significantly expanded in both SARS-CoV-2 spike wells and at least one common cold coronavirus spike condition. CDR3 homology was assessed with Levenshtein distances (stringdist) and unrooted phylogenetic trees (ape) in R version 3.6.1. TCRdb trimmed the raw reads at Q25, called clones with MiXCR and kept productive beta chains. Each entry merges the rows of one CDR3 protein and shows their most common DNA and genes. TCRdb, rather than the study authors, made the V and J calls. In this sample the table shows tens of thousands of distinct CDR3 sequences, under 70% of which occur a single time. The top ten clones comprise under 20% of the sample.

With respect to this clonotype: Its antigen remains undetermined. No base qualities exist here, and no much larger clone lies one base off it.

Sequencing was performed on CD4+ T cells from blood, cultured in vitro, taken after SARS-CoV-2 vaccination. The clonotype comes from a human donor who received a COVID-19 vaccine.

The DNA reads as follows: TGTGCCAGCAGTGCTTTCGCCGCGACTGAAGCTTTCTTT. This is translated as CASSAFAATEAFF. The V and J segments used are TRBV2 and TRBJ1-1; the D segment cannot be called with confidence. V drops 4 bases and J drops 5 bases, leaving 11 bases in between. CDR3 length: 13 amino acids, cysteine to phenylalanine. The DNA shown is the 39-base CDR3, in frame from base 1. The germline V gene gives CDR1 as SNHLY and CDR2 as FYNNEI.